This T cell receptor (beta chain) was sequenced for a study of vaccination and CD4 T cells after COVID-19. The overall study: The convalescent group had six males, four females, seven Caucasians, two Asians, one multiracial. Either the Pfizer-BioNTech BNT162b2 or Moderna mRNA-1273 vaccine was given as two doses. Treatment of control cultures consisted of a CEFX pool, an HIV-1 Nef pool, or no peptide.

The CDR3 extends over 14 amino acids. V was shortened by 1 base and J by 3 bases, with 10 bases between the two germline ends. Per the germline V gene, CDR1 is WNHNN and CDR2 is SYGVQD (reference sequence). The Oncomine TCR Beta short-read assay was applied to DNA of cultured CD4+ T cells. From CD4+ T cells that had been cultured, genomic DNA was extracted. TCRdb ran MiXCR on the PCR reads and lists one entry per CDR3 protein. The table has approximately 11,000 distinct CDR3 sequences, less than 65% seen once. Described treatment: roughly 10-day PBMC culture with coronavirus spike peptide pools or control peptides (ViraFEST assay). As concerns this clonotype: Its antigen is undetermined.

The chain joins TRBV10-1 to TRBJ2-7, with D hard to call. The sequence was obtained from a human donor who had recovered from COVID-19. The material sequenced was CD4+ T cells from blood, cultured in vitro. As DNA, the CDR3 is TGCGCCAGCAGTGAGTTTGGTAGCTTCTACGAGCAGTACTTC. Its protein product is CASSEFGSFYEQYF.